This TCR beta chain was retrieved from a study of metastatic and nonmetastatic thyroid tumors. At the level of the study: The comparison covered peripheral blood and tumor or nodule tissue in malignant and benign thyroid patients.

All patients reached thyroid surgery having received no treatment beforehand. Sample share makes this clone medium-sized. Antigen unknown. General study findings and limits: Within blood and tumor, benign nodules reportedly had significantly lower TCR beta diversity than malignant thyroid tumors did.

MiXCR re-clonotyped the PCR reads for TCRdb. This sample carries several thousand clones, approximately 40% of them seen once, and the ten largest clones take roughly a fifth. The germline V and J ends were trimmed by 0 bases and 10 bases, with 7 bases remaining between them. The length of the CDR3 is 13 residues. Germline V gene data show CDR1 as LGHDT and CDR2 as YNNKEL (reference sequence). This clonotype originated in a female donor with papillary thyroid cancer or a benign thyroid nodule (not recorded which). Some clones in this sample may be carry-over from other donors' samples. Sequenced sample: tumor tissue. The chain recombines TRBV3-1 with TRBJ1-6; no reliable D call. CDR3 coding DNA: TGTGCCAGCAGCCAAGATCCCTGGTCACCCCTCCACTTT. Translation: CASSQDPWSPLHF.